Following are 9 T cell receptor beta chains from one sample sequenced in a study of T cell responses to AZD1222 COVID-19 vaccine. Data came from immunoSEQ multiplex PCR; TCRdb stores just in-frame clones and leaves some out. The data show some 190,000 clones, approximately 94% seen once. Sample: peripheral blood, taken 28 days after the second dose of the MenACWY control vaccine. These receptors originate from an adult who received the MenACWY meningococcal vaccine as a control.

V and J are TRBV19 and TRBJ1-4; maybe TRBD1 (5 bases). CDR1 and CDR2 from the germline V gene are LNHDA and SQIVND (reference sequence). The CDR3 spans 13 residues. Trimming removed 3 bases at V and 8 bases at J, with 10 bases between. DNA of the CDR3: TGTGCCAGTAGTATCCAGGGAGAAGAAAAACTGTTTTTT. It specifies CASSIQGEEKLFF.

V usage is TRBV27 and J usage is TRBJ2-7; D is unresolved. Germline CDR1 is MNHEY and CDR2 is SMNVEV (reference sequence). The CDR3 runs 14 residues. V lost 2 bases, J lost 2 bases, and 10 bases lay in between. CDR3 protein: CASSLGSVPYEQYF. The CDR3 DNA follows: TGTGCCAGCAGTTTAGGGTCAGTTCCCTACGAGCAGTACTTC.

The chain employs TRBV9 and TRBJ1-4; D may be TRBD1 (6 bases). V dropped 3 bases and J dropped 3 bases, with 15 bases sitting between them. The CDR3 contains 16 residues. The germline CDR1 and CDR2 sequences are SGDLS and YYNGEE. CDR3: CASSALKGGSNEKLFF. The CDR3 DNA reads TGTGCCAGCAGCGCCTTAAAAGGGGGTTCTAATGAAAAACTGTTTTTT. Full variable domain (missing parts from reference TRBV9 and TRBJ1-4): DSGVTQTPKHLITATGQRVTLRCSPRSGDLSVYWYQQSLDQGLQFLIQYYNGEERAKGNILERFSAQQFPDLHSELNLSSLELGDSALYFCASSALKGGSNEKLFFGSGTQLSVL.

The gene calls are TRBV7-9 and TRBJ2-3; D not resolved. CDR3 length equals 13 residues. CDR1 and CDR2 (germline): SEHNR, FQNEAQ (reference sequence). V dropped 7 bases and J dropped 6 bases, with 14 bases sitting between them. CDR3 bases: TGTGCCAGCAAAGAAGGCGTAATGGATACGCAGTATTTT. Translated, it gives CASKEGVMDTQYF.

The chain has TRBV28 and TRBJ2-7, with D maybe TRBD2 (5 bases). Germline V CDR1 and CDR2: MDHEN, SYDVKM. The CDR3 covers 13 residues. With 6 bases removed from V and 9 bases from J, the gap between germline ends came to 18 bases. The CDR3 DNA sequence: TGTGCCAGCAGCCTAAGGCAGACTACGGGGCAGTACTTC. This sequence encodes CASSLRQTTGQYF. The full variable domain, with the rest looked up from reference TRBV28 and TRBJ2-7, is DVKVTQSSRYLVKRTGEKVFLECVQDMDHENMFWYRQDPGLGLRLIYFSYDVKMKEKGDIPEGYSVSREKKERFSLILESASTNQTSMYLCASSLRQTTGQYFGPGTRLTVT.

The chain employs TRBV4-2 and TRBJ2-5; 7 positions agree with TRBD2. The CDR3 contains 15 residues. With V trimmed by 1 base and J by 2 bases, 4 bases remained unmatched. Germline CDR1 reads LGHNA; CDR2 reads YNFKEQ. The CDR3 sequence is CASSQAAGVQETQYF. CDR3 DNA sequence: TGTGCCAGCAGCCAAGCCGCGGGGGTTCAAGAGACCCAGTACTTC.

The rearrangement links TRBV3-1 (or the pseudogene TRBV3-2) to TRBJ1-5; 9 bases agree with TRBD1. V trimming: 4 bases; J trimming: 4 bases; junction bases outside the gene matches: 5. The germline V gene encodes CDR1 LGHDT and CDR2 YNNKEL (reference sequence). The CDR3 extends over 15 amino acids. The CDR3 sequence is CASSPQGASNQPQHF. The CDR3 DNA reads TGTGCCAGCAGCCCACAGGGGGCGAGTAATCAGCCCCAGCATTTT.

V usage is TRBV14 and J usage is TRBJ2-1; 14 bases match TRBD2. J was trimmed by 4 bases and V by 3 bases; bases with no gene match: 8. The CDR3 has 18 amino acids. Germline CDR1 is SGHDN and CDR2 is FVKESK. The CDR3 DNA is TGTGCCAGCAGCCAGGCGCGACTAGCGGGGGGGCTGTACAATGAGCAGTTCTTC. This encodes CASSQARLAGGLYNEQFF.

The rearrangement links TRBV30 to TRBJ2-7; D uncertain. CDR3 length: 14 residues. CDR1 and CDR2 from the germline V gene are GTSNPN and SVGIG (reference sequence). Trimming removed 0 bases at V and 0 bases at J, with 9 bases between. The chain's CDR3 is CAWSVLAGSYEQYF. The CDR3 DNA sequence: TGTGCCTGGAGTGTACTCGCAGGCTCCTACGAGCAGTACTTC.